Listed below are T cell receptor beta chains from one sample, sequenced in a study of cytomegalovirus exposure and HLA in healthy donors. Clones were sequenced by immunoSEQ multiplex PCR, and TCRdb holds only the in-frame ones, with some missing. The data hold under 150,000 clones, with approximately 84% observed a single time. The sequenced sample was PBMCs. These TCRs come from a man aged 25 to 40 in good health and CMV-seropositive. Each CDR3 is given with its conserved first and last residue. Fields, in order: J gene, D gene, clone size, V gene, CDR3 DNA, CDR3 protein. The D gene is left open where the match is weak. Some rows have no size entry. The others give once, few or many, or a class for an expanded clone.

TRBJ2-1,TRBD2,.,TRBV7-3,TGTGCCAGCAGCTTAACCGGGAGGGAGAACAATGAGCAGTTCTTC,CASSLTGRENNEQFF
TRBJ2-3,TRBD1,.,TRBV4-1,TGCGCCAGCAGCCAAGATCCGATGACAGGGGGCGCATATAGCACAGATACGCAGTATTTT,CASSQDPMTGGAYSTDTQYF
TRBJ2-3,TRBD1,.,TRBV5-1,TGCGCCAGCAGGCCAGGGGGTATGAAGACAGATACGCAGTATTTT,CASRPGGMKTDTQYF
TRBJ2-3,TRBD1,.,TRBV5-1,TGCGCCAGCAGCCCCGGGACAGGGGGTTGGGATACGCAGTATTTT,CASSPGTGGWDTQYF
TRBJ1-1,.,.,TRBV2,TGTGTCAGCACCCAAGAAGGGGGGGTTAGGAACACTGAAGCTTTCTTT,CVSTQEGGVRNTEAFF
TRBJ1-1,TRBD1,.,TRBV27,TGTGCCAGCAGTTTCCGGACAGGGCCCATGAACACTGAAGCTTTCTTT,CASSFRTGPMNTEAFF
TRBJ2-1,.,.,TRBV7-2,TGTGCCAGCAACGCACAACGCAACAATGAGCAGTTCTTC,CASNAQRNNEQFF
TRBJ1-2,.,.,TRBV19,TGTGCCAGTAGGTTAACAGAGGGCCCGAAAGGCTACACCTTC,CASRLTEGPKGYTF
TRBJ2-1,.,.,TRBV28,TGTGCCAGCAGTTTTTCTTCGGGAGCAGATAATGAGCAGTTCTTC,CASSFSSGADNEQFF
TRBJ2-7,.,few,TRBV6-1,TGTGCCAGCTTAGGAGGGGCAAGGTCCTACGAGCAGTACTTC,CASLGGARSYEQYF
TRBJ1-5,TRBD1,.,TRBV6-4,TGTGCCAGCAGCAAAAGGGACAGCCGCAATCAGCCCCAGCATTTT,CASSKRDSRNQPQHF
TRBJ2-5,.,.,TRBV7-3,TGTGCCAGCAGCTTAACCGAGAGGGAGACCCAGTACTTC,CASSLTERETQYF
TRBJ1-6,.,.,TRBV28,TGTGCCAGCAGGGACGGGACACGGCTTCAGGGCCTCCACTTT,CASRDGTRLQGLHF
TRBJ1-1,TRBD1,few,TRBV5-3,TGTGCCAGAAGCTGGGACAGGGCGTCCACTGAAGCTTTCTTT,CARSWDRASTEAFF
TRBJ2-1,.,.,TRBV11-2,TGTGCCAGCAGCTTATTTAAGAGGCGGGGATCAGACAATGAGCAGTTCTTC,CASSLFKRRGSDNEQFF
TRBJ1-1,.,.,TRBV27,TGTGCCAGCAGTTTGAACAGGGTTTTGGGTGAGGCTTTCTTT,CASSLNRVLGEAFF
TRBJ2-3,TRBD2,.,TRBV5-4,TGTGCCAGCAGCGGGTGGGGGGGAGTAAGCACAGATACGCAGTATTTT,CASSGWGGVSTDTQYF
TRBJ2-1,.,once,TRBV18,TGTGCCAGCTCACCACCGACAGGTCGGAATGAGCAGTTCTTC,CASSPPTGRNEQFF
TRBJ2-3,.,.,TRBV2,TGTGCCAGCAGTGCTCAGGGGTGGGATACGCAGTATTTT,CASSAQGWDTQYF
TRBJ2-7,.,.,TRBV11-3,TGTGCCAGCAGCCGAGGGACCTACGAGCAGTACTTC,CASSRGTYEQYF